This T cell receptor beta chain was identified in a study of T cell responses to AZD1222 COVID-19 vaccine. General study points: The sample set comprised mostly white British donors with more females, and clonal diversity was possibly underestimated. Repertoires were sampled only after the peak T cell response.

Trimming removed 0 bases from V and 4 bases from J, with 14 bases in between. This CDR3 contains 16 residues. Germline CDR1 is SGHRS and CDR2 is YFSETQ. The method was immunoSEQ multiplex PCR; TCRdb's version includes in-frame clones alone and lacks a portion of them. The sample shows about 150,000 clones, roughly 90% of them seen only once. Comment on this clone: Its target is unknown.

This receptor was taken from an adult who received the AZD1222 COVID-19 vaccine. The V gene is TRBV5-1, the J gene TRBJ1-3, with unresolved D. Sequences were derived from peripheral blood, sampled 28 days after the second AZD1222 dose. The CDR3 here is CASSLELTSRGNTIYF. The DNA for the CDR3 is TGCGCCAGCAGCTTGGAACTGACCTCGAGGGGAAACACCATATATTTT.